This is a list of T cell receptor beta chains from one sample in a study of beta chain features in type 1 diabetes. Produced via immunoSEQ multiplex PCR; TCRdb's table is partial and in-frame only. The sample carries about 740,000 clones, around an eighth recorded once. The specimen sequenced was naive CD4+ T cells from blood. These TCRs come from a man younger than 30 with type 1 diabetes. The CDR3 runs from the conserved cysteine through the conserved F or W.

j_call v_call cdr3_aa
TRBJ1-3 TRBV18 CASSPREASPGNTIYF
TRBJ2-1 TRBV5-1 CASSLGLTNPNEQFF
TRBJ1-1 TRBV20-1 CSAIVNTEAFF
TRBJ1-4 TRBV6-6 CASSYLGINEKLFF
TRBJ1-1 TRBV29-1 CSVARAELNTEAFF
TRBJ1-6 TRBV30 CAWSGHTGYNSPLHF
TRBJ2-3 TRBV5-1 CASSLVAGSPDTQYF
TRBJ2-5 TRBV9 CASSVGGNQETQYF
TRBJ2-3 TRBV5-4 CASSDDSYRTDTQYF
TRBJ2-5 TRBV6-5 CASSPGGGAGTQYF
TRBJ2-2 TRBV28 CASSLIRYGELFF
TRBJ1-1 TRBV5-1 CASSTTGEGTEAFF
TRBJ2-3 TRBV28 CASSLGDRAPLTDTQYF
TRBJ1-6 TRBV6-1 CAGGGQQGSPLHF
TRBJ2-5 TRBV21-1 CASSSRQVNQETQYF
TRBJ1-5 TRBV7-9 CASSLGIRGREPQHF
TRBJ1-5 TRBV19 CASSLLAGRGEDQPQHF
TRBJ2-2 TRBV29-1 CSVAGGLDTGELFF
TRBJ2-7 TRBV27 CASSGTDSYEQYF
TRBJ1-1 TRBV6-6 CASSPDRFMNTEAFF
TRBJ1-4 TRBV14 CASSQLRGAANEKLFF
TRBJ2-5 TRBV10-3 CAISGGGFEETQYF
TRBJ1-2 TRBV29-1 CSVQRGRGYTF
TRBJ1-5 TRBV6-5 CASSYSGQGDQPQHF
TRBJ1-3 TRBV6-5 CASQVASGNTIYF
TRBJ2-7 TRBV28 CASSLFSGTYEQYF
TRBJ2-1 TRBV30 CACRRGLTSGGGNNEQFF
TRBJ1-2 TRBV21-1 CASSKEEPAYGYTF
TRBJ1-2 TRBV30 CAWSVVQGNYGYTF
TRBJ2-2 TRBV7-2 CASSRTGQGTGELFF
TRBJ2-7 TRBV25-1 CASSESAQIVYSEQYF
TRBJ2-5 TRBV7-2 CASSLAGAAQYF
TRBJ2-5 TRBV7-2 CASSLDGRLAGGLGTQYF
TRBJ2-1 TRBV4-2 CASSQEFGLAVLNEQFF
TRBJ1-2 TRBV7-8 CASSLEAIPNYGYTF
TRBJ2-3 TRBV29-1 CSVDSGGGTDTQYF
TRBJ2-7 TRBV25-1 CASSAPLREQYF
TRBJ2-3 TRBV2 CASSVRPDRTDTQYF
TRBJ2-5 TRBV30 CAWSVGGETQYF
TRBJ2-7 TRBV5-1 CASSLDIGQAYEQYF
TRBJ2-3 TRBV28 CASSLGQPTDTQYF
TRBJ1-5 TRBV7-9 CASSPTGDQPQHF
TRBJ2-6 TRBV11-2 CASSFGANVLTF
TRBJ2-1 TRBV4-1 CASSQAPGIGGENEQFF
TRBJ2-2 TRBV9 CASSVQIGTAGELFF
TRBJ2-3 TRBV4-1 CASSRPGHSTDTQYF
TRBJ2-1 TRBV6-1 CASNLPVGDEQFF
TRBJ2-7 TRBV10-3 CAANSRGQGAYEQYF
TRBJ1-1 TRBV6-6 CASSLNRGPNTEAFF
TRBJ2-1 TRBV30 CAWSRFPSTYNEQFF
TRBJ2-2 TRBV5-1 CASSSDRANTGELFF
TRBJ2-7 TRBV2 CASRPPGQGDEQYF
TRBJ1-6 TRBV30 CAWTPGQGYNSPLHF
TRBJ2-7 TRBV18 CASSPQRNYEQYF
TRBJ2-7 TRBV19 CASSTGTAEYEQYF
TRBJ2-5 TRBV25-1 CASSELGTPSQETQYF
TRBJ1-2 TRBV4-1 CASSQGLGGYTF
TRBJ1-2 TRBV18 CASSPDRVSVNYGYTF